This T cell receptor beta chain comes out of a study of Ad26.COV2.S vaccination and SARS-CoV-2 variants. Study outcomes and limitations: For non-spike TCRs, breadth in vaccine recipients resembled that in placebo recipients. TCR breadth and depth analyses may have underestimated total T cell responses.

The assay was immunoSEQ multiplex PCR, and TCRdb's table has in-frame clones only and misses some. Here the sample spans 500,000 or so clones, approximately 92% being singletons. Sample treatment: roughly 20 received Ad26.COV2.S at low or high dose, single or two shots; 5 received placebo; per-sample allocation not given. The study sampled participants on day 63 after the first vaccine or placebo injection. An Ad26 vector carrying the Wuhan-strain SARS-CoV-2 spike served as the vaccine. Details on this clone: Antigen: not known.

The receptor was isolated from a person aged 18-65 years who received the Ad26.COV2.S COVID-19 vaccine or a placebo. Source: peripheral blood, taken in a trial of Ad26.COV2.S vaccine versus placebo.

CDR3 nucleotide sequence: TGCGCCAGCAGCCAAGATAGTATTTGGGGCCCCTCTGGTAGGTCTGGAAACACCATATATTTT. Residues: CASSQDSIWGPSGRSGNTIYF. The gene calls are TRBV4-3 and TRBJ1-3, with D maybe TRBD1 (5 bases). V was clipped by 0 bases and J by 1 base, with 25 bases between them. The CDR3 is 21 residues long. Per germline, CDR1 LGHNA and CDR2 YSLEER.